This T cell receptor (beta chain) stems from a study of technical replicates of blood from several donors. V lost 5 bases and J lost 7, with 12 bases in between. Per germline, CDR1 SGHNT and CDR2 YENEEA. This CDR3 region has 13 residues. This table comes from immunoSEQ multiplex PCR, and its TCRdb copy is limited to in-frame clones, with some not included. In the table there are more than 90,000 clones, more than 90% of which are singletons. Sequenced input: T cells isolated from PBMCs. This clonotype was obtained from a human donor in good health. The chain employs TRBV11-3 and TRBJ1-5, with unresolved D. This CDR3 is CASSGGIEQPQHF. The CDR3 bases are TGTGCCAGCAGCGGCGGGATCGAACAGCCCCAGCATTTT.